These 11 T cell receptor beta chains were all obtained from the same sample, sequenced in a study of tumor-infiltrating lymphocytes in primary liver carcinoma. Unsorted whole blood supplied the blood RNA, and germline DNA was isolated too. TCR beta cDNA was reverse-transcribed from approximately 0.45 ug of total RNA. The reaction used a constant-region primer and ProtoScript II reverse transcriptase. Three nested multiplex PCR rounds, a slightly modified ARM-PCR, produced the libraries for TCR beta. Researchers ran the first two PCR rounds for roughly 10 cycles each with TRBV1-TRBV30 forward primers and a C-beta reverse primer. Via MiXCR, TCRdb re-called the multiplex PCR reads, giving one row per CDR3 protein. The sample comprises some 180,000 distinct CDR3 sequences, 50% to 75% of which are singletons, and less than 75% rests with the top ten. What was sequenced was peripheral blood. The receptors were sampled from a man aged 35 to 55 with primary liver carcinoma and hepatitis B virus infection.

The chain is built from TRBV6-6 and TRBJ1-4; TRBD1 might be the D (5 bases). The germline gives CDR1 MNHNY, CDR2 SVGAGI (reference sequence). CDR3 length equals 15 residues. The V end lost 8 bases, the J end lost 8 bases, and 21 bases lay between the germline ends. The CDR3 loop reads CASGINRQGPEKLFF. Here the CDR3 DNA reads TGTGCCAGCGGCATAAATAGGCAGGGTCCCGAAAAACTGTTTTTT.

There are a few counts of this clonotype. The chain employs TRBV12-3 or TRBV12-4 and TRBJ1-5; D is uncertain. The CDR3 is 15 residues long. Trimming took off 7 bases at V and 1 base at J, with 14 bases between the two ends. CDR3 coding DNA: TGTGCCAGCACCCCCGGCGCGGGGAGCAATCAGCCCCAGCATTTT. It translates to CASTPGAGSNQPQHF.

This clonotype showed up just a few times. The rearrangement joins TRBV5-6 to TRBJ2-3, with TRBD2 identical over 12 bases. The V and J ends lost 0 bases and 2 bases, in that order; junction bases with no gene match: 7. Germline assignment: CDR1 SGHDT and CDR2 YYEEEE. The CDR3 is made up of 18 amino acids. DNA for the CDR3: TGTGCCAGCAGCTTGGCACTAGCGGGAGGAGGTGACACAGATACGCAGTATTTT. Protein: CASSLALAGGGDTDTQYF.

A remark on this clonotype: One end of the junction does not line up with germline, which may come from a read error. This rearrangement joins TRBV29-1 to TRBJ2-1; 9 bases are a match to TRBD1. This CDR3 is 13 amino acids long. CDR1 and CDR2 from the germline V gene are SQVTM and ANQGSEA. The CDR3 DNA is TGCCGCGTTGAGGGACAGGGATCGAGTGAGCAGTTCTTC. It encodes CRVEGQGSSEQFF.

The V gene is TRBV4-2, the J gene TRBJ2-2; 10 bases are shared with TRBD2. Germline V CDR1 and CDR2: LGHNA, YNFKEQ. Trimming cost V 4 bases and J 3 bases; bases outside gene matches: 2. The CDR3 covers 15 residues. The CDR3 region has the DNA TGTGCCAGCAGCCCCGGGACTAGCGACACCGGGGAGCTGTTTTTT. Translation: CASSPGTSDTGELFF.

To note about this clonotype: This may stem from a read error, because a much larger clone lies one nucleotide away. The chain recombines TRBV11-2 with TRBJ2-7, with D uncertain. CDR1 SGHAT and CDR2 FQNNGV come from the germline V gene. This CDR3 comprises 12 residues. CDR3 sequence (DNA): TGTGCCAGCAGCTTAGGGCCCGAGGAGCAGCACTTC. Protein: CASSLGPEEQHF.

The chain joins TRBV15 to TRBJ2-2; D unresolved. CDR3 size: 14 residues. The V and J ends lost 2 bases and 7 bases respectively, with 11 bases between them. CDR1 and CDR2 (germline): LNHNV, YYDKDF (reference sequence). This CDR3 is CATSRHWTNGELFF. The CDR3 coding sequence is TGTGCCACCAGCAGACATTGGACGAACGGGGAGCTGTTTTTT.

This clonotype has only a few counts. The chain employs TRBV29-1 and TRBJ1-2; D gene unclear. V gave up 7 bases and J gave up 4 bases, with 16 bases separating them. Germline V gene sequence: CDR1 SQVTM, CDR2 ANQGSEA. The CDR3 totals 13 residues. CDR3 region: CSANAGPSYGYTF. CDR3 coding DNA: TGCAGCGCGAACGCCGGACCCAGCTATGGCTACACCTTC.

With respect to this clonotype: Its ends do not fully match the called genes, so a read error is possible. The chain couples TRBV11-2 to TRBJ2-1; 7 nucleotides align to TRBD1. The CDR3 runs to 13 residues. Germline loops: CDR1 SGHAT, CDR2 FQNNGV. CDR3 residues: CASIRTGYNDQFF. The DNA of the CDR3 is TGTGCCAGCATCAGGACAGGTTACAATGACCAGTTCTTC.

Ten or more counts support this clonotype. The chain has TRBV10-2 and TRBJ2-3; D not certain. This CDR3 is 14 amino acids long. Trimming pared 3 bases from V and 4 bases from J, leaving 11 bases between. CDR1 WSHSY and CDR2 SAAADI come from the germline V gene. CDR3 amino acids: CASSEGLAPDTQYF. The CDR3 bases are TGCGCCAGCAGTGAAGGGTTAGCCCCAGATACGCAGTATTTT.

The chain combines TRBV6-1 with TRBJ1-2; D gene uncertain. CDR1 is MNHNS, CDR2 SASEGT, per germline. The CDR3 runs 14 residues. V lost 7 bases and J lost 1, with 13 bases in between. The CDR3 sequence: CASTRGEVNYGYTF. The CDR3 DNA reads TGTGCCAGCACCCGCGGAGAGGTTAACTATGGCTACACCTTC.